This T cell receptor (beta chain) was sequenced during a study of T cell changes during pregnancy in multiple sclerosis. Germline V lookup: CDR1 SGHAT, CDR2 FQDESV (reference sequence). Trimming took off 3 bases at V and 2 bases at J, with 7 bases between the two ends. This CDR3 region has 14 residues. Profiled with immunoSEQ multiplex PCR; TCRdb holds only in-frame clones, not every one. The repertoire holds over 55,000 clones, with 70% to 90% as singletons. The sequencing here drew on peripheral blood, taken in the first trimester of pregnancy. The rearrangement joins TRBV11-1 to TRBJ1-4; no definite D call. This TCR was sampled from a female donor with multiple sclerosis, enrolled in a pregnancy study. The CDR3 sequence is CASSLAPTNEKLFF. As DNA, the CDR3 is TGTGCCAGCAGCTTGGCACCGACTAATGAAAAACTGTTTTTT.